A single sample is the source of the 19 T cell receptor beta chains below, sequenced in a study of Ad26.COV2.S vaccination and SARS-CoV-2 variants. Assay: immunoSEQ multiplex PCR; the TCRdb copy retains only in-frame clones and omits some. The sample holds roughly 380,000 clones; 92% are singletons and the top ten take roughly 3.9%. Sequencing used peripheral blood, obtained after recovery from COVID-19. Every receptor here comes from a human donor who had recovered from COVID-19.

CDR3 residues: CASSYERHEQYF. The CDR3 coding sequence is TGTGCCAGCAGTTACGAGAGGCACGAGCAGTACTTC. V is TRBV6-2 or TRBV6-3 and J is TRBJ2-7; no reliable D call. The ends were cut back, 2 bases at V and 5 bases at J, with 7 bases in the middle. Germline lookup yields CDR1 MNHEY and CDR2 SVGEGT. The CDR3 is made up of 12 amino acids.

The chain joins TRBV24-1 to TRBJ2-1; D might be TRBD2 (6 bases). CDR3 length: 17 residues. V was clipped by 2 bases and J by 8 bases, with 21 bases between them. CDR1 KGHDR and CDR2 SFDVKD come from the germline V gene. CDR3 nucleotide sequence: TGTGCCACCAGTGATTCTCCGGCGGCGGGGACGTTGGATGAGCAGTTCTTC. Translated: CATSDSPAAGTLDEQFF.

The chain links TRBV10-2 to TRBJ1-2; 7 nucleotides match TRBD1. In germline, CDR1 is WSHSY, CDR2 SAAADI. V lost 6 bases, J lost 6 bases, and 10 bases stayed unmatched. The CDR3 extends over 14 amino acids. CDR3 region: CASSLTGIEDGYTF. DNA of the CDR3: TGCGCCAGCAGCCTGACAGGGATAGAGGATGGCTACACCTTC.

The CDR3 is CASSVGSRGRSVETQYF. The CDR3 nucleotides are TGTGCCAGCAGCGTAGGGTCTAGGGGCAGGTCGGTAGAGACCCAGTACTTC. The V call is TRBV9, the J call TRBJ2-5; perhaps TRBD1 as D (5 bases). CDR3 length equals 17 residues. V lost 0 bases to trimming and J lost 4 bases, with 19 bases between them. The germline gives CDR1 SGDLS, CDR2 YYNGEE.

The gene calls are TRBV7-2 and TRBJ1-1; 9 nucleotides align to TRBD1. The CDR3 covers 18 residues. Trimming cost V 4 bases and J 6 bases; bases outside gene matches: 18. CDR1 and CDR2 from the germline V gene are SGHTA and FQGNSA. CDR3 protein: CASSSRKFMGGQGAEAFF. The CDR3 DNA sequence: TGTGCCAGCAGCTCGCGGAAGTTTATGGGGGGACAGGGCGCTGAAGCTTTCTTT.

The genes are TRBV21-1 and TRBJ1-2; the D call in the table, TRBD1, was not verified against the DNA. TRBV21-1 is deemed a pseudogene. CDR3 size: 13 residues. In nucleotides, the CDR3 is TGTGCCAGCAGCAACGGGACAGGGGGAGGCTACACCTTC. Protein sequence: CASSNGTGGGYTF.

This chain's CDR3 is CASSRRGLGYGYTF. The CDR3 DNA sequence: TGTGCCAGCAGTAGGAGGGGGCTGGGCTATGGCTACACCTTC. This sequence joins TRBV27 and TRBJ1-2, with 7 bases fitting TRBD1. The CDR3 spans 14 residues. CDR1 is MNHEY and CDR2 is SMNVEV in the germline V gene (reference sequence). The J segment lost 4 bases and the V segment lost 5 bases, leaving 7 bases of the junction unmatched.

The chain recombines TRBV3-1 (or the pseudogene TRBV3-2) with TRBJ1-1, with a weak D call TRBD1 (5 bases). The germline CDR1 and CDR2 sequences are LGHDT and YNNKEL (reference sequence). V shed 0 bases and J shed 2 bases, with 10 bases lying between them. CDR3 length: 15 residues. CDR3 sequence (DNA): TGTGCCAGCAGCCAAGAGGTCAGGGCTAACACTGAAGCTTTCTTT. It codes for CASSQEVRANTEAFF.

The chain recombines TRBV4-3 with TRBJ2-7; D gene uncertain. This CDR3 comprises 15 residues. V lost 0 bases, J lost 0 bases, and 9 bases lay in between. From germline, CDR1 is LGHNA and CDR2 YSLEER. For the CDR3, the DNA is TGCGCCAGCAGCCAAGATTGGACCGTCTCCTACGAGCAGTACTTC. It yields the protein CASSQDWTVSYEQYF.

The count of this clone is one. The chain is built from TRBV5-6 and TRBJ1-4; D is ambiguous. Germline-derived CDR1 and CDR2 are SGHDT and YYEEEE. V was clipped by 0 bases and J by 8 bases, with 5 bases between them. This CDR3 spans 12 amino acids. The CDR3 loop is CASSLGSEKLFF. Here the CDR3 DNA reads TGTGCCAGCAGCTTGGGGTCAGAAAAACTGTTTTTT.

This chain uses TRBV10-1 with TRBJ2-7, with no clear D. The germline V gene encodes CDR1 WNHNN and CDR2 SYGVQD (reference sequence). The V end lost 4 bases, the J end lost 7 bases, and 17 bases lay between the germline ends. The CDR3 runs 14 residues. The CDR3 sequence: CASSGSDISKEQYF. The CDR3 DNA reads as TGCGCCAGCAGTGGGAGTGACATATCCAAAGAGCAGTACTTC.

The CDR3 DNA follows: TGTGCCAGCACCGAAATGGGACAGGCGAATGAAAAACTGTTTTTT. Translated, it gives CASTEMGQANEKLFF. The chain recombines TRBV6-6 with TRBJ1-4; 8 positions agree with TRBD1. CDR3 length: 15 amino acids. V was pared by 7 bases and J by 5 bases, with 9 bases of the junction left unmatched. Germline lookup yields CDR1 MNHNY and CDR2 SVGAGI (reference sequence).

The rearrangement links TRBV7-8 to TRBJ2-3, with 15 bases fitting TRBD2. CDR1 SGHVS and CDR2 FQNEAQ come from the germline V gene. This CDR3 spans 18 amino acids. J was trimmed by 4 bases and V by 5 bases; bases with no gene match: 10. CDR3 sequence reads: CASSRGAGLAGGADTQYF. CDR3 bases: TGTGCCAGCAGCCGAGGGGCCGGACTAGCGGGGGGGGCAGATACGCAGTATTTT.

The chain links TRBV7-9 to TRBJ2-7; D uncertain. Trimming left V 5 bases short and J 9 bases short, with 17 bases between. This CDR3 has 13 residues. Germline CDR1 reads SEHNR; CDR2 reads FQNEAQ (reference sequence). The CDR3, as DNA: TGTGCCAGCAGCCCACAGACGGTTGAAGGGCAGTACTTC. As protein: CASSPQTVEGQYF.

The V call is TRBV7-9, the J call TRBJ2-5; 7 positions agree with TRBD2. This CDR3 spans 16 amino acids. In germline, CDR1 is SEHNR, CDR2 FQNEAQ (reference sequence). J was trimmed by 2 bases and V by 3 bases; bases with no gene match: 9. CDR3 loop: CASSLVGGVEQETQYF. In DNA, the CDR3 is TGTGCCAGCAGCTTGGTTGGGGGGGTGGAACAAGAGACCCAGTACTTC.

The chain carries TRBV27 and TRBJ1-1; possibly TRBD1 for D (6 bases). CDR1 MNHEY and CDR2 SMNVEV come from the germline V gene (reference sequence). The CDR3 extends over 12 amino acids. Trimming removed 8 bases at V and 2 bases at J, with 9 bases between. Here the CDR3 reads CASLGQNTEAFF. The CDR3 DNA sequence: TGTGCCAGCTTGGGACAAAACACTGAAGCTTTCTTT.

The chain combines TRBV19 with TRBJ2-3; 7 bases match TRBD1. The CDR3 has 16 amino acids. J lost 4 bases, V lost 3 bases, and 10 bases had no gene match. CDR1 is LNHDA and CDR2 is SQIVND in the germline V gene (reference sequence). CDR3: CASSIGPGGIADTQYF. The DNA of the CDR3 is TGTGCCAGTAGTATTGGGCCAGGGGGTATCGCAGATACGCAGTATTTT.

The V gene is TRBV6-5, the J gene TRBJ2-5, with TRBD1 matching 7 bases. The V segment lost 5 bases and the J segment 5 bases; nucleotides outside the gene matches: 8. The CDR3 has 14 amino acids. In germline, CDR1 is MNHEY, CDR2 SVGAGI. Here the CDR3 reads CASSPQTGHETQYF. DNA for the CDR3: TGTGCCAGCAGTCCTCAGACAGGGCATGAGACCCAGTACTTC.

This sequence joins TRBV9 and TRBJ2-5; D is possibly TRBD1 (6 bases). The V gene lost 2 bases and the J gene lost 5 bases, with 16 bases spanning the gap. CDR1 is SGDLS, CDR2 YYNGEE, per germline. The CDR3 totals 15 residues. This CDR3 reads CASSVAGTPYETQYF. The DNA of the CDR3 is TGTGCCAGCAGCGTGGCCGGGACACCTTACGAGACCCAGTACTTC. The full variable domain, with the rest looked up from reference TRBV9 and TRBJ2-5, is DSGVTQTPKHLITATGQRVTLRCSPRSGDLSVYWYQQSLDQGLQFLIQYYNGEERAKGNILERFSAQQFPDLHSELNLSSLELGDSALYFCASSVAGTPYETQYFGPGTRLLVL.